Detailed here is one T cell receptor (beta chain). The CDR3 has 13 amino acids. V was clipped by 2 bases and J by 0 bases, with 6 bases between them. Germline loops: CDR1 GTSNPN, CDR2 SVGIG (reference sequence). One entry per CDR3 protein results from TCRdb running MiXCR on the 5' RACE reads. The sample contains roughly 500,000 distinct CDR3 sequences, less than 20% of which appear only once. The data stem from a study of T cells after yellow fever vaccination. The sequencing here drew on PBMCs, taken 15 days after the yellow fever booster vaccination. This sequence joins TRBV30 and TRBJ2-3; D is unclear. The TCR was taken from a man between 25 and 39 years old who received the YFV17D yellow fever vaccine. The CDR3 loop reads CAWSRASTDTQYF. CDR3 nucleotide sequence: TGTGCCTGGAGTCGGGCTAGCACAGATACGCAGTATTTT.